The rows below give T cell receptor beta chains drawn from one sample of a study of blood T cell repertoires in COVID-19. Generated by immunoSEQ multiplex PCR, the TCRdb table keeps only in-frame clones and is missing some. The sample yields about 150,000 clones, roughly 88% seen once. Sequenced: peripheral blood. These receptors were collected from a man in his late teens or twenties with COVID-19, enrolled during active disease. CDR3s include the opening cysteine and the closing phenylalanine or tryptophan. A D gene is named only where the DNA matches it firmly. Some rows have no size entry. The others give once, few or many, or a class for an expanded clone.

TRBV7-2	TRBJ2-5	once	.	TGTGCCAGCAGCTCGAGGGGGTATGGTAGGGAGACCCAGTACTTC	CASSSRGYGRETQYF
TRBV28	TRBJ2-2	.	.	TGTGCCAGCAGTTTTCGGGGGAACGGGGAGCTGTTTTTT	CASSFRGNGELFF
TRBV6-2/TRBV6-3	TRBJ2-7	.	.	TGTGCCAGCAGTTACGGCACAGTCTACGAGCAGTACTTC	CASSYGTVYEQYF
TRBV28	TRBJ2-1	.	TRBD2	TGTGCCAGCAGTACGTCCGGGACTAGCGGGAGCGATGATGAGCAGTTCTTC	CASSTSGTSGSDDEQFF
TRBV29-1	TRBJ1-2	.	.	TGCAGCGTTCAGGAGAGTGGGGGGACGGGGTGCTACACCTTC	CSVQESGGTGCYTF
TRBV2	TRBJ1-2	.	.	TGTGCCAGCATTGGAGGGGCTGGCTACACCTTC	CASIGGAGYTF
TRBV7-2	TRBJ2-3	.	TRBD2	TGTGCCAGCAGCTTAGCCCTAGCGGGAGTGGCGCTCACATATACGCAGTATTTT	CASSLALAGVALTYTQYF
TRBV15	TRBJ2-7	.	TRBD1	TGTGCCACCAGCACCAACACAGGGGGACTCAAGTACTTC	CATSTNTGGLKYF
TRBV19	TRBJ1-4	.	.	TGTGCCAGTAGTATATCCTTTGAAAAACTGTTTTTT	CASSISFEKLFF
TRBV11-2	TRBJ2-7	few	.	TGTGCCAGCAGCTTAGCCGGAGGGACTTCTAACGAGCAGTACTTC	CASSLAGGTSNEQYF